The T cell receptor (beta chain) described here comes from a study of molecular identifiers for immune sequencing clone quantification. TCRdb reprocessed the PCR reads via MiXCR and lists one record per CDR3 protein. The sample carries a few hundred thousand distinct CDR3 sequences, 24% recorded once. V was shortened by 6 bases and J by 2 bases, with 13 bases between the two germline ends. From germline, CDR1 is MDHEN and CDR2 SYDVKM. This CDR3 is 14 amino acids long. The sequenced sample was naive CD8+ T cells from blood, with Jurkat cell RNA spiked in. Subset reported: FACS-sorted CD8+CD4-CCR7+CD45RA+ naive T cells. V and J are TRBV28 and TRBJ1-1; D is possibly TRBD1 (6 bases). This TCR was recovered from a human donor in good health. Some libraries in this study had Jurkat cell RNA spiked in. The CDR3 here is CASRWTDSNTEAFF. Here the CDR3 DNA reads TGTGCCAGCAGATGGACGGACAGCAACACTGAAGCTTTCTTT. The variable domain in full, completed from reference TRBV28 and TRBJ1-1, reads DVKVTQSSRYLVKRTGEKVFLECVQDMDHENMFWYRQDPGLGLRLIYFSYDVKMKEKGDIPEGYSVSREKKERFSLILESASTNQTSMYLCASRWTDSNTEAFFGQGTRLTVV.